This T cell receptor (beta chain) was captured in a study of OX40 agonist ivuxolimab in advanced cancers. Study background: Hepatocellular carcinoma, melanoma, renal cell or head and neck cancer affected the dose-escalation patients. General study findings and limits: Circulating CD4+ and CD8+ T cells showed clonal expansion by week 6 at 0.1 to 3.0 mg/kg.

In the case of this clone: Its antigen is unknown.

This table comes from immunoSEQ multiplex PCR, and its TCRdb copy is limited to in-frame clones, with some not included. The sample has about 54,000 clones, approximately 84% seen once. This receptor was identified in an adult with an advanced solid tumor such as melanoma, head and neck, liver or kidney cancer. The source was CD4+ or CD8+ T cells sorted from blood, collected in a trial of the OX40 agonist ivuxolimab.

CDR3 coding DNA: TGTGCCAGCAGCTTAGCGACAGGGGAACACATTCAGTACTTC. As protein: CASSLATGEHIQYF. The V call is TRBV7-9, the J call TRBJ2-4, with TRBD1 identical over 8 bases. V lost 0 bases to trimming and J lost 8 bases; unmatched junction nucleotides: 3. The CDR3 sequence is 14 residues long. The germline V gene has CDR1 SEHNR and CDR2 FQNEAQ (reference sequence).